This T cell receptor beta chain was found in a study of cytomegalovirus exposure and HLA in healthy donors. Study observations and caveats: Most TCR sequences were seen very rarely across donors, but some public TCRs occurred in many.

Primers included in the PCR were 60 Vbeta and 13 Jbeta primers. This table comes from immunoSEQ multiplex PCR, and its TCRdb copy is limited to in-frame clones, with some not included. The data show 150,000 to 200,000 clones, about two thirds seen once. A word on this clone: The antigen remains unidentified.

Sequencing was done on a sample of PBMCs. The receptor's source is a human donor in good health.

As DNA, the CDR3 is TGTGCCAGCAGTTTGGCACAGGGACCCTACGAGCAGTACTTC. Translating it yields CASSLAQGPYEQYF. This rearrangement joins TRBV27 to TRBJ2-7; a weak D match, TRBD1 (6 bases). Trimming left V 3 bases short and J 2 bases short, with 11 bases between. CDR3 size: 14 residues. Germline values: CDR1 MNHEY, CDR2 SMNVEV (reference sequence).